This T cell receptor (beta chain) comes out of a study of brain T cells in children with intractable seizures. With respect to this clone: The target antigen is unknown.

Findings and limits, study-wide: Only CDR3 sequence similarity suggested viral specificity, without known HCMV serostatus. Pre-surgery blood may have been undersampled, hiding some clones.

CDR1 and CDR2 from the germline V gene are DFQATT and SNEGSKA (reference sequence). This CDR3 region has 15 residues. Trimming shortened V by 3 bases and J by 3 bases, and 15 bases separated the two germline ends. Sequencing was limited to surgery cases with top T cell transcript signatures in brain tissue. At least one anti-epileptic drug was given before surgery. Only in-frame clones appear in the TCRdb table, and some are missing; sequencing was by immunoSEQ multiplex PCR. The sample has 88,000 or so clones, around 90% seen once. This sequence joins TRBV20-1 and TRBJ1-5; D may be TRBD1 (6 bases). This TCR derives from a girl aged 2-10 years with Rasmussen encephalitis and intractable seizures. This sample comprised peripheral blood, obtained at surgery. For the CDR3, the DNA is TGCAGTGCTAGTCGAAACAGGGTCCCCAATCAGCCCCAGCATTTT. Its translation: CSASRNRVPNQPQHF.